This T cell receptor (beta chain) was obtained from a study of cytomegalovirus exposure and HLA in healthy donors. Study-level points and caveats: Many donors shared some public TCRs, even though most TCR sequences were rare. Under in vitro conditions, three CMV-associated chains were confirmed as specific for CMV antigens.

V dropped 7 bases and J dropped 0 bases, with 12 bases sitting between them. The CDR3 spans 15 residues. In germline, CDR1 is MNHEY, CDR2 SVGAGI. 60 Vbeta and 13 Jbeta primers were used in PCR. Sequencing used immunoSEQ multiplex PCR; TCRdb keeps in-frame clones, though not all of them. The sample includes around 150,000 clones, 70% to 90% of them seen just once. As to this clone: Its antigen is not known.

The sequenced material came from PBMCs. The V gene is TRBV6-5, the J gene TRBJ1-4; perhaps TRBD1 as D (6 bases). This TCR was recovered from a man younger than 30 in good health and CMV-seropositive. The CDR3 is CASTKGGPTNEKLFF. CDR3 nucleotides: TGTGCCAGCACCAAGGGGGGGCCAACTAATGAAAAACTGTTTTTT.